This TCR beta chain was recorded in a study of shared T cell receptors in the human thymus (TCRdb year 2021). A note on the overall study: The study examined how the human thymus generates shared, self-reactive T-cell receptor alpha chains.

To prepare the library, the immunoSEQ multiplex PCR assay was applied. This immuneACCESS table, as held by TCRdb, lists in-frame sequences with V and J called but not all clones. Of the missing ones, under half trace to an unresolved V gene in checked studies; the others have no known cause. Present in this sample are 550,000 to 800,000 clones, 70% to 90% of which were seen just once. Jointly, the top ten make up 0.0095% to 0.011% of the sample. As concerns this clone: Its binding antigen is unknown. It has no much larger one-base neighbor in the sample; base qualities were not kept.

The cysteine opens and the phenylalanine closes a CDR3 of 16 amino acids. Kept here is only the CDR3 DNA, which spans 48 bases and is read in frame from base 1. From the germline V gene (reference sequence), CDR1 is SGHNT and CDR2 is YYREEE. Trimming removed 5 bases from V and 0 bases from J; the gene matches leave 5 bases unexplained. In addition, the sample was reused for a study of human thymus T cells. As that second paper reports: Immunologically healthy infants undergoing open corrective cardiac surgery for congenital heart defects in Finland were used as donors. Thymus tissue was collected as surgical resects that were removed during corrective cardiac surgery. Biased V and J gene segment usage appeared to be present in both thymic and peripheral blood repertoires. The related research reported highly overlapping thymic TCR repertoires among unrelated individuals. The study described the TCR alpha and beta repertoires in under 10 infant thymus samples and a handful of matching peripheral blood samples. The infant donors were about 6 to 244 days old, and the cohort included more than five males and a couple of females. Thymocytes were released mechanically from tissue and stored at -70 °C as pellets of 10-30 million cells. A QIAsymphony instrument was used to extract genomic DNA from frozen cell pellets. The immunoSEQ multiplex PCR assay was used to amplify the TCRB and TCRAD loci from a standardized amount of quality-controlled genomic DNA. The amplicons spanned the V(D)J region and were long enough to cover the CDR3 and allow V and J genes to be identified. The amplicons were sequenced on an Illumina platform via the commercial immunoSEQ service. Corrections for primer bias and sequencing errors followed previously described methods, while TCRAD and TCRB definitions were based on the IMGT database. Analysis of the repertoires was done with immunoSEQ Analyzer 3.0 and VDJTools and included basic statistics, V/J segment usage, diversity estimates, rarefaction and pairwise overlap. To estimate diversity, the Chao1, ChaoE, Efron-Thisted, Shannon and inverse Simpson indices were applied, and diversity was also estimated on datasets down-sampled to the smallest sample. Repertoire overlap used strict matching of CDR3 nucleotide sequence, V gene and J gene, with Jaccard-based multidimensional scaling clustering. On average, thymus samples yielded 650,000 to 1,000,000 unique TCRB clonotypes, whereas blood samples yielded about 80,000.

Sequences were obtained from thymocytes. The sequence derives from a girl less than two years old with a congenital heart defect. Donor details come from another sample of the same person, matched by shared clones. The sequence is built from TRBV5-4 and TRBJ2-6, and TRBD1 matches 7 of the central bases. The CDR3 protein sequence reads: CASRDRRSSGANVLTF. The bases read TGTGCCAGCAGGGACAGGCGATCCTCTGGGGCCAACGTCCTGACTTTC.